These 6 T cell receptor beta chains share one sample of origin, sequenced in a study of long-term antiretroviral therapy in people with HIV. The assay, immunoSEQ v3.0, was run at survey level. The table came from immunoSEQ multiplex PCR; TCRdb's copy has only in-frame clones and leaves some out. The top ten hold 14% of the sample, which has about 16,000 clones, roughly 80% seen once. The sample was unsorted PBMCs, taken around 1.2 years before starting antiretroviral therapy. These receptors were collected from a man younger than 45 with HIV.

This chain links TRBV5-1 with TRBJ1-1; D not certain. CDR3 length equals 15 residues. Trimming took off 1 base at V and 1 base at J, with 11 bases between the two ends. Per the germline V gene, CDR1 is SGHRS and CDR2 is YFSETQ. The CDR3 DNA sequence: TGCGCCAGCAGCTTGAGGACCGGAGCGAACACTGAAGCTTTCTTT. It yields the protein CASSLRTGANTEAFF.

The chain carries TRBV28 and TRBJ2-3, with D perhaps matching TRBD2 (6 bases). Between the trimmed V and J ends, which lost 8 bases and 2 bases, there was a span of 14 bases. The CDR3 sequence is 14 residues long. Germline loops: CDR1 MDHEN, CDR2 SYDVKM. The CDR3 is CASLTRLTTDTQYF. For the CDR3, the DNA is TGTGCCAGCCTGACTAGGCTTACCACAGATACGCAGTATTTT.

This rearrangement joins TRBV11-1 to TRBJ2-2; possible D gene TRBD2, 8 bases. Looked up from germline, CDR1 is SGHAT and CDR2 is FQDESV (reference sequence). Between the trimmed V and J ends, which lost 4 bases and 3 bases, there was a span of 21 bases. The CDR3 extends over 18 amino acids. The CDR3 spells CASSSLGRGPTYTGELFF. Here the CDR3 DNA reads TGTGCCAGCAGCTCCCTCGGGAGGGGGCCGACTTACACCGGGGAGCTGTTTTTT. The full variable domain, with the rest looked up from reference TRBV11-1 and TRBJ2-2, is EAEVAQSPRYKITEKSQAVAFWCDPISGHATLYWYRQILGQGPELLVQFQDESVVDDSQLPKDRFSAERLKGVDSTLKIQPAELGDSAMYLCASSSLGRGPTYTGELFFGEGSRLTVL.

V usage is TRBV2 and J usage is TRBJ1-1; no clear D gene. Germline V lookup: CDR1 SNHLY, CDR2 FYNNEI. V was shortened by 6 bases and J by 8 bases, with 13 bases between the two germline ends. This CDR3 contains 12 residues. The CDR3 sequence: CASRVGVREAFF. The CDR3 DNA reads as TGTGCCAGCAGAGTAGGAGTCAGAGAAGCTTTCTTT.

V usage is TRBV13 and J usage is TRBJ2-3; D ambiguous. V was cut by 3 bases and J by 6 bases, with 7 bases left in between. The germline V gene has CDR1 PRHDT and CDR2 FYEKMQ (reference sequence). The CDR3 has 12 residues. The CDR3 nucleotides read TGTGCCAGCAGCTTTTCGGCGGATACGCAGTATTTT. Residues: CASSFSADTQYF.

The CDR3 protein is CAALYEQYF. As DNA, the CDR3 is TGTGCCGCCTTGTACGAGCAGTACTTC. The gene calls are TRBV5-3 and TRBJ2-7; D call uncertain. TRBV5-3 is assigned to the ORF class and has an uncertain function. This CDR3 is built from 9 residues. Trimming took 10 bases from V and 4 from J, leaving 6 bases between them.